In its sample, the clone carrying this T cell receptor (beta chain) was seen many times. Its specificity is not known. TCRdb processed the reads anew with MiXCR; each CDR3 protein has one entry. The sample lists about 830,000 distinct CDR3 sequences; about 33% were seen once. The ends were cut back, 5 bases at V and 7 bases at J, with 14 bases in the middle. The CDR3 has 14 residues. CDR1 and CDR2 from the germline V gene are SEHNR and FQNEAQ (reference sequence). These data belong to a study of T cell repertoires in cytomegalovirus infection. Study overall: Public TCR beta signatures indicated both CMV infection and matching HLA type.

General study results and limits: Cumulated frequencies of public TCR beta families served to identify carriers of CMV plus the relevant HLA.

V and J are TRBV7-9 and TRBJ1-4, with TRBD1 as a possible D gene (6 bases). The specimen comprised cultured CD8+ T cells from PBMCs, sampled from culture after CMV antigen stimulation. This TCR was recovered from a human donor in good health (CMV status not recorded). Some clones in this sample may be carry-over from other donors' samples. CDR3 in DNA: TGTGCCAGCAGCCCCGACAGGACAGCTGAAAAACTGTTTTTT. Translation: CASSPDRTAEKLFF.